This is a list of T cell receptor beta chains from one sample in a study of Ad26.COV2.S vaccination and SARS-CoV-2 variants. Method: immunoSEQ multiplex PCR; TCRdb's copy keeps in-frame clones and lacks some. The sample lists 330,000 or so clones, under 90% occurring once. The starting material was peripheral blood, obtained in a trial of Ad26.COV2.S vaccine versus placebo. These receptors were collected from a person aged 18 to 59 who received the Ad26.COV2.S COVID-19 vaccine or a placebo. Both conserved end residues are part of each CDR3. The D gene is left open where the match is weak. Clone size, where shown, is once, few, many, or a class for clones that have expanded.

>once|TRBV29-1|TRBJ2-1|NA
CSVRKGNEQFF
TGCAGCGTTCGAAAGGGCAATGAGCAGTTCTTC
>NA|TRBV11-3|TRBJ2-3|NA
CASQGSDTQYF
TGTGCCAGCCAGGGGTCAGATACGCAGTATTTT
>NA|TRBV5-1|TRBJ2-2|TRBD2
CASSWPAPSGGSGELFF
TGCGCCAGCAGCTGGCCCGCGCCGAGCGGGGGGTCCGGGGAGCTGTTTTTT
>NA|TRBV18|TRBJ1-1|NA
CASSPKDLPLNTEAFF
TGTGCCAGCTCGCCCAAAGACTTGCCCCTGAACACTGAAGCTTTCTTT
>NA|TRBV11-2|TRBJ2-2|NA
CASSLVGGTGELFF
TGTGCCAGCAGCTTAGTAGGGGGAACCGGGGAGCTGTTTTTT
>NA|TRBV14|TRBJ2-5|NA
CASSQEWEGEETQYF
TGTGCCAGCAGCCAAGAGTGGGAAGGCGAAGAGACCCAGTACTTC
>NA|TRBV5-1|TRBJ2-1|NA
CASSLARPEDEQFF
TGCGCCAGCAGCTTAGCACGGCCAGAGGATGAGCAGTTCTTC
>once|TRBV12-3/TRBV12-4|TRBJ1-4|NA
CASSFSNEKLFF
TGTGCCAGCAGTTTCTCTAATGAAAAACTGTTTTTT
>NA|TRBV12-5|TRBJ1-1|NA
CASAPPWRNTEAFF
TGTGCTAGTGCTCCACCGTGGAGGAACACTGAAGCTTTCTTT
>NA|TRBV2|TRBJ2-2|NA
CASSEGGYTGELFF
TGTGCCAGCAGTGAGGGGGGATACACCGGGGAGCTGTTTTTT
>NA|TRBV6-5|TRBJ2-5|TRBD2
CASSYSTGGQYF
TGTGCCAGCAGTTACTCTACGGGGGGACAGTACTTC